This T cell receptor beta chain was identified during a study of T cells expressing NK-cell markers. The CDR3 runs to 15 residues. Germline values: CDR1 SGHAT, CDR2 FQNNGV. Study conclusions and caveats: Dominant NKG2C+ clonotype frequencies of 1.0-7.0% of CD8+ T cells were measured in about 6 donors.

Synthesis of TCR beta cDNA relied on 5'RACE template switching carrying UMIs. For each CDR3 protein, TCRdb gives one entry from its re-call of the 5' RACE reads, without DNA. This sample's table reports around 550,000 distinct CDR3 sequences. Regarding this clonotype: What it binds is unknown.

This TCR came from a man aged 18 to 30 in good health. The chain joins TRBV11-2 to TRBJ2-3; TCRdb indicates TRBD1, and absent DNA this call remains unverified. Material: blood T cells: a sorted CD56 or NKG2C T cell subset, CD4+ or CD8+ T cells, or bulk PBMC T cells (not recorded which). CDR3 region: CASTGSRSATDTQYF.